These T cell receptor beta chains were read from a single sample in a study of T cell responses to AZD1222 COVID-19 vaccine. Assay: immunoSEQ multiplex PCR; the TCRdb copy retains only in-frame clones and omits some. The data hold about 120,000 clones, with 70% to 90% observed a single time. The sequences come from peripheral blood, collected 28 days after the second AZD1222 dose. The source of these receptors is an adult who received the AZD1222 COVID-19 vaccine. The CDR3 runs from the conserved cysteine through the conserved F or W. D genes are given only for firm matches. Not all rows give a size; the values are once, few, many and, for expanded clones, a class.

>TRBJ1-2|.|TRBV19|.
TGTGCCAGTAGTGTCGGAGGGCGCCGGAACGGCTACACCTTC
CASSVGGRRNGYTF
>TRBJ2-1|.|TRBV4-3|.
TGCGCCAGCAGCCAAGACGACGGGGAGTACAATGAGCAGTTCTTC
CASSQDDGEYNEQFF
>TRBJ1-2|.|TRBV7-2|.
TGTGCCAGCAGCTTAGTTGACGCAAACTATGGCTACACCTTC
CASSLVDANYGYTF
>TRBJ1-1|.|TRBV29-1|.
TGCAGCGTTCGCGCGGGGGGCGACACTGAAGCTTTCTTT
CSVRAGGDTEAFF
>TRBJ2-1|.|TRBV30|.
TGTGCCTGGAGTGTGCTAGGGGATGAGCAGTTCTTC
CAWSVLGDEQFF
>TRBJ1-2|.|TRBV30|.
TGTGCCTGGAGTGTACGGCGAGGGAATGGCTACACCTTC
CAWSVRRGNGYTF
>TRBJ2-5|TRBD2|TRBV27|once
TGTGCCAGCAGTGGGAGCGGGAGGTCTCAAGAGACCCAGTACTTC
CASSGSGRSQETQYF
>TRBJ1-1|.|TRBV18|.
TGTGCCAGCTCCCTTAAGCAGGGCTTGAGCACTGAAGCTTTCTTT
CASSLKQGLSTEAFF
>TRBJ2-3|.|TRBV6-5|.
TGTGCCAGCAGGCGACGGCAGGGACCCACAGATACGCAGTATTTT
CASRRRQGPTDTQYF
>TRBJ2-3|.|TRBV5-1|.
TGCGCCAGCAGCCAAGACACGGCCGCGGATACGCAGTATTTT
CASSQDTAADTQYF
>TRBJ2-1|TRBD2|TRBV3-1/TRBV3-2|.
TGTGCCAGTGGACTAGCGGGGGTCCACAATGAGCAGTTCTTC
CASGLAGVHNEQFF
>TRBJ2-7|.|TRBV6-2/TRBV6-3|.
TGTGCCAGCAGCTTTGGGGAGACCTACGAGCAGTACTTC
CASSFGETYEQYF
>TRBJ1-5|TRBD1|TRBV30|.
TGTGCCTGGAGTCCAGACAGGGGAGGGCAGCCCCAGCATTTT
CAWSPDRGGQPQHF
>TRBJ1-1|.|TRBV4-3|.
TGCGCCAGCAGCCAAGCTCGGAGAAACACTGAAGCTTTCTTT
CASSQARRNTEAFF
>TRBJ1-2|.|TRBV5-5|.
TGTGCCAGCAGCTTGGAAAGGGGGGTCTATGGCTACACCTTC
CASSLERGVYGYTF
>TRBJ2-1|.|TRBV7-3|once
TGTGCCAGCAGCTTAAGTAGGTCAGGATCCTACAATGAGCAGTTCTTC
CASSLSRSGSYNEQFF
>TRBJ2-7|.|TRBV19|.
TGTGCCAGTAGTATGGGCAGAGGGACTTCCTACGAGCAGTACTTC
CASSMGRGTSYEQYF
>TRBJ2-3|TRBD1|TRBV9|.
TGTGCCAGCCAGACAGGGGTGGCAGATACGCAGTATTTT
CASQTGVADTQYF
>TRBJ2-5|.|TRBV7-8|.
TGTGCCAGCAGCTTAATAGTTAACCAAGAGACCCAGTACTTC
CASSLIVNQETQYF
>TRBJ2-7|.|TRBV15|.
TGTGCCACCAGCAGGGACCTAGTCTACGAGCAGTACTTC
CATSRDLVYEQYF
>TRBJ2-7|.|TRBV6-5|.
TGTGCCAGCAGTTACTCGAGGGTCCACGAGCAGTACTTC
CASSYSRVHEQYF
>TRBJ2-5|TRBD1|TRBV9|.
TGTGCCAGCAGCCCAGGGACAGGGGGCGCGGAGACCCAGTACTTC
CASSPGTGGAETQYF
>TRBJ1-1|.|TRBV16|.
TGTGCCAGCAGCCAATACGCACGGGGGCCCTTGAGCACTGAAGCTTTCTTT
CASSQYARGPLSTEAFF
>TRBJ1-1|.|TRBV6-2/TRBV6-3|.
TGTGCCAGCAGTTACACAGAAGGACCGCCGCTAACGAACACTGAAGCTTTCTTT
CASSYTEGPPLTNTEAFF
>TRBJ1-2|.|TRBV28|.
TGTGCCAGCAGTTCTAAAAACTATGGCTACACCTTC
CASSSKNYGYTF
>TRBJ2-1|TRBD1|TRBV5-1|once
TGCGCCAGCAGCTCGCCGGGACAGGGCGAGCAGTTCTTC
CASSSPGQGEQFF
>TRBJ2-1|TRBD2|TRBV24-1|.
TGTGCCACCAGTGGGTCCAGGCTAGCGGAGAGGAGGCAGTTCTTC
CATSGSRLAERRQFF
>TRBJ1-1|.|TRBV28|once
TGTGCCAGCGGTTTATGGGCGCAGAACACTGAAGCTTTCTTT
CASGLWAQNTEAFF
>TRBJ2-4|.|TRBV4-1|.
TGCGCCAGCAGCCAAGGACATGCGAACATTCAGTACTTC
CASSQGHANIQYF
>TRBJ1-1|.|TRBV7-9|.
TGTGCCAGCAGGACAAACACTGAAGCTTTCTTT
CASRTNTEAFF
>TRBJ2-7|TRBD2|TRBV7-2|.
TGTGCCAGCAGCTTGCTGGGGGAGGGCCAATACGAGCAGTACTTC
CASSLLGEGQYEQYF
>TRBJ1-5|.|TRBV30|.
TGTGCCTGGAGTGTAATTTTATCGACCGGCGGGAATCAGCCCCAGCATTTT
CAWSVILSTGGNQPQHF
>TRBJ1-2|TRBD1|TRBV6-5|few
TGTGCCAGCAGCGAGGGGGCAGGAGAAGGCTATGGCTACACCTTC
CASSEGAGEGYGYTF
>TRBJ2-1|.|TRBV2|.
TGTGCCAGCCGCCTATCCAATGAGCAGTTCTTC
CASRLSNEQFF
>TRBJ2-3|.|TRBV10-3|.
TGTGCCATCAGTGAAGGCCGGCGGGGAGGTACGCAGTATTTT
CAISEGRRGGTQYF
>TRBJ1-1|.|TRBV12-3/TRBV12-4|.
TGTGCCAGCAGTTTGTACACTGAAGCTTTCTTT
CASSLYTEAFF
>TRBJ2-3|TRBD2|TRBV6-2/TRBV6-3|.
TGTGCCAGCAGCCAAACCTCTCCTCGACTAGCGGGGGGCCGGGGAGATACGCAGTATTTT
CASSQTSPRLAGGRGDTQYF
>TRBJ2-5|.|TRBV9|.
TGTGCCAGCAGCATCGGACCGCAGCACCAAGAGACCCAGTACTTC
CASSIGPQHQETQYF
>TRBJ1-4|.|TRBV5-1|once
TGCGCCAGCAAAACAGCAGGGCCTAATGAAAAACTGTTTTTT
CASKTAGPNEKLFF
>TRBJ1-6|.|TRBV30|.
TGTGCCAGGGACGAGGGGAATGCCAATTCACCCCTCCACTTT
CARDEGNANSPLHF
>TRBJ2-5|TRBD2|TRBV2|.
TGTGCCAGCAGCGTCAGGCTAGCGGAGGGGGAGACCCAGTACTTC
CASSVRLAEGETQYF
>TRBJ1-6|.|TRBV12-3/TRBV12-4|once
TGTGCCAGCAGTTTTGGGGATTCACCCCTCCACTTT
CASSFGDSPLHF